This T cell receptor (beta chain) was recovered during a study of PD-1 blockade in classical Hodgkin lymphoma. General study results and limits: When set against healthy donors, newly diagnosed patients were reported to show lower baseline TCR diversity. The repertoire differences lack a defined cause, possibly disease activity or prior therapy.

Sequencing used immunoSEQ multiplex PCR; TCRdb keeps in-frame clones, though not all of them. The sample records about 7,100 clones, around 76% being singletons. Remarks on this clone: Its antigen remains unknown.

The germline V gene encodes CDR1 SGHRS and CDR2 YFSETQ. V gave up 3 bases and J gave up 2 bases, with 6 bases separating them. There are 12 residues in the CDR3. Documented time point: newly diagnosed, previously untreated cHL patient sample. The authors compared against newly diagnosed, untreated classical Hodgkin lymphoma PBMCs. This sequence was found in a human donor with classical Hodgkin lymphoma. Sequencing was carried out using peripheral blood mononuclear cells (PBMCs). The chain recombines TRBV5-1 with TRBJ2-7; D is uncertain. The CDR3, as DNA: TGCGCCAGCAGCTCTGATGCCTACGAGCAGTACTTC. As protein: CASSSDAYEQYF.